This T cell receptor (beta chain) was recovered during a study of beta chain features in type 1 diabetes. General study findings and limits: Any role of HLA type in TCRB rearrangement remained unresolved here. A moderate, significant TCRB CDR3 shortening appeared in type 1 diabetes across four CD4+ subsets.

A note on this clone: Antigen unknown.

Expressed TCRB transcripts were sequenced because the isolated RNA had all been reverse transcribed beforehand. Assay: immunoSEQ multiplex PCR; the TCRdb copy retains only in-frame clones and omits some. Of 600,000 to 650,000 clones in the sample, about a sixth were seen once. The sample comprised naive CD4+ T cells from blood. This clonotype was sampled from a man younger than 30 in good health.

CDR3 nucleotides: TGCGCCAGCAGCCAAGAAGGGACAGGGAAGATCTACGAGCAGTACTTC. Amino acids: CASSQEGTGKIYEQYF. V gene TRBV4-3 combines with J gene TRBJ2-7; 9 bases are shared with TRBD1. Germline-derived CDR1 and CDR2 are LGHNA and YSLEER. This CDR3 spans 16 amino acids. With 0 bases clipped from V and 3 bases from J, the junction kept 6 bases outside the gene matches.